One and the same sample provided the 32 T cell receptor beta chains below, sequenced in a study of T-cell reconstitution after alpha-beta-depleted transplantation in children. Unique molecular identifiers were used to barcode this TCRbeta library. Using its own MiXCR run on the PCR reads, TCRdb lists one record per CDR3 protein. The sample consists of approximately 500,000 distinct CDR3 sequences, approximately 30% of them appearing once. This specimen was PBMCs, taken before TCRalphabeta/CD19-depleted stem cell transplant. These receptors came from a boy under three years old with Wiskott-Aldrich syndrome, due to receive a stem cell transplant.

The sample holds a few counts of this clonotype. This rearrangement joins TRBV10-3 to TRBJ2-1; 11 bases match TRBD2. The CDR3 sequence is 16 residues long. Germline loops: CDR1 ENHRY, CDR2 SYGVKD. J lost 3 bases, V lost 4 bases, and 5 bases had no gene match. In nucleotides, the CDR3 is TGTGCCATCAGTGGCCTAGCGGGAGGTCTCTACAATGAGCAGTTCTTC. Amino acid sequence: CAISGLAGGLYNEQFF.

This clonotype turned up a few times. CDR3 loop: CATLAKYTGSGYTEAFF. Here the CDR3 DNA reads TGTGCCACCTTGGCAAAATATACCGGATCGGGGTACACTGAAGCTTTCTTT. The V gene is TRBV10-3, the J gene TRBJ1-1; D call uncertain. V was trimmed by 10 bases and J by 3 bases, leaving 27 bases between them. The CDR3 contains 17 residues. Germline V gives CDR1 ENHRY, CDR2 SYGVKD.

The rearrangement uses TRBV7-6 and TRBJ2-7; TRBD2 matches at 14 bases. Germline assignment: CDR1 SGHVS and CDR2 FNYEAQ. The CDR3 contains 19 residues. J lost 5 bases, V lost 4 bases, and 16 bases had no gene match. The CDR3 reads CASSSKPIYGLAGGDEQYF. For the CDR3, the DNA is TGTGCCAGCAGCTCAAAACCGATATACGGACTAGCGGGAGGTGACGAGCAGTACTTC.

The V and J genes are TRBV11-1 and TRBJ2-4, with TRBD2 matching 14 bases. Germline CDR1 is SGHAT and CDR2 is FQDESV (reference sequence). Trimming took 1 base from V and 0 from J; bases not matched to a gene: 8. The CDR3 totals 20 residues. The CDR3 protein is CASSLVGLAGAPIAKNIQYF. The CDR3, as DNA: TGTGCCAGCAGCTTAGTGGGACTAGCGGGAGCTCCTATAGCCAAAAACATTCAGTACTTC.

The chain employs TRBV3-1 and TRBJ2-3, with D possibly matching TRBD2 (6 bases). This CDR3 has 15 amino acids. V lost 0 bases to trimming and J lost 7 bases, with 14 bases between them. The germline CDR1 and CDR2 sequences are LGHDT and YNNKEL (reference sequence). The CDR3 DNA is TGTGCCAGCAGCCAAGACTGGGACTTTTCAAATACGCAGTATTTT. Protein sequence: CASSQDWDFSNTQYF.

This clonotype was picked up a small number of times. The rearrangement uses TRBV30 and TRBJ2-3, with 10 bases lining up with TRBD2. Unmatched junction bases numbered 7, after V lost 5 bases and J lost 2 bases. The CDR3 is 15 residues long. Germline CDR1 and CDR2: GTSNPN and SVGIG (reference sequence). The CDR3 protein is CAWGLLAGLTDTQYF. As DNA, the CDR3 is TGTGCCTGGGGTTTACTAGCGGGGCTCACAGATACGCAGTATTTT.

The rearrangement uses TRBV20-1 and TRBJ2-7, with D tentatively TRBD2 (7 bases). V shed 3 bases and J shed 6 bases, with 15 bases lying between them. The CDR3 is 13 residues long. The V gene's germline CDR1 is DFQATT and CDR2 SNEGSKA (reference sequence). In DNA, the CDR3 is TGCAGTGCTAGGGGGGCGGGAGCCTTCGAGCAGTACTTC. Amino acid sequence: CSARGAGAFEQYF.

The chain recombines TRBV27 with TRBJ2-1; TRBD1 aligns across 10 bases. Trimming cost V 5 bases and J 2 bases; bases outside gene matches: 9. CDR1 and CDR2 from the germline V gene are MNHEY and SMNVEV (reference sequence). CDR3 length: 17 residues. For the CDR3, the DNA is TGTGCCAGCAGTCCGATCCAGACAGGGGGCACCTACAATGAGCAGTTCTTC. Translation: CASSPIQTGGTYNEQFF.

Concerning this clonotype: The germline gene is not matched at one end of the junction; a read error may be the cause. The chain combines TRBV11-1 with TRBJ2-2, with a possible D match to TRBD2 (6 bases). The CDR3 covers 19 residues. CDR1 and CDR2 (germline): SGHAT, FQDESV (reference sequence). The CDR3 DNA sequence: TGTGACAGCAGCGTTGGGGTGTCCCGGGAGTGGTGGAACACCGGGGAGCTGTTTTTT. It codes for CDSSVGVSREWWNTGELFF. The full variable domain, completed using reference TRBV11-1 and TRBJ2-2, is EAEVAQSPRYKITEKSQAVAFWCDPISGHATLYWYRQILGQGPELLVQFQDESVVDDSQLPKDRFSAERLKGVDSTLKIQPAELGDSAMYLCDSSVGVSREWWNTGELFFGEGSRLTVL.

The chain combines TRBV24-1 with TRBJ2-7; 9 nucleotides line up with TRBD1. V dropped 5 bases and J dropped 5; count of bases not matched to a gene: 15. The CDR3 has 17 residues. The germline gives CDR1 KGHDR, CDR2 SFDVKD. The chain's CDR3 is CATSALNAGTGKNEQYF. CDR3 DNA sequence: TGTGCCACCAGTGCTCTGAACGCCGGGACAGGGAAGAACGAGCAGTACTTC.

V and J are TRBV5-1 and TRBJ2-2; 7 bases match TRBD2. From germline, CDR1 is SGHRS and CDR2 YFSETQ. With V trimmed by 6 bases and J by 1 base, 3 bases remained unmatched. CDR3 length: 14 residues. This CDR3 reads CASTSGMNTGELFF. The CDR3 coding sequence is TGCGCCAGCACTAGCGGAATGAACACCGGGGAGCTGTTTTTT.

The chain joins TRBV7-9 to TRBJ2-3; no definite D call. This CDR3 is built from 13 residues. Trimming removed 5 bases at V and 4 bases at J, with 10 bases between. Germline-derived CDR1 and CDR2 are SEHNR and FQNEAQ (reference sequence). The CDR3 nucleotides read TGTGCCAGCAGCCCAAGGGTCCCAGATACGCAGTATTTT. Its protein is CASSPRVPDTQYF.

This clonotype was observed a handful of times. The chain joins TRBV6-2 or TRBV6-3 to TRBJ2-1; D assignment may be TRBD1 or TRBD2 (5 bases each). Per the germline V gene, CDR1 is MNHEY and CDR2 is SVGEGT. There are 15 residues in the CDR3. V was shortened by 0 bases and J by 1 base, with 7 bases between the two germline ends. As DNA, the CDR3 is TGTGCCAGCAGTTACTCGAGGGGATCCTACAATGAGCAGTTCTTC. Protein: CASSYSRGSYNEQFF.

This clonotype was detected ten times or more. The chain is built from TRBV5-5 and TRBJ2-1; TRBD2 might be the D (6 bases). Looked up from germline, CDR1 is SGHKS and CDR2 is YYEKEE (reference sequence). The CDR3 length is 15 residues. Trimming removed 0 bases at V and 2 bases at J, with 9 bases between. The CDR3 loop is CASSLAGTAYNEQFF. The CDR3 coding sequence is TGTGCCAGCAGCTTGGCCGGGACTGCCTACAATGAGCAGTTCTTC.

The V and J genes are TRBV9 and TRBJ2-1, with no clear D. The length of the CDR3 is 16 residues. Trimming removed 2 bases from V and 0 bases from J, with 12 bases in between. Germline CDR1 reads SGDLS; CDR2 reads YYNGEE. CDR3 residues: CASSVEGRSSYNEQFF. The CDR3 bases are TGTGCCAGCAGCGTGGAAGGGCGGAGCTCCTACAATGAGCAGTTCTTC.

Note on this clonotype: One end of the junction fails to match germline, which may point to a read error. This rearrangement joins TRBV20-1 to TRBJ2-5, with 10 bases matching TRBD1. This CDR3 region has 16 residues. Per the germline V gene, CDR1 is DFQATT and CDR2 is SNEGSKA (reference sequence). The CDR3 loop reads CCARTGTGAHQETQYF. CDR3 DNA sequence: TGCTGTGCTAGAACCGGGACAGGGGCCCACCAAGAGACCCAGTACTTC.

The chain is built from TRBV7-2 and TRBJ1-1; 9 nucleotides match TRBD1. The CDR3 has 18 residues. After removal of 8 bases from V and 0 bases from J, the junction contained 16 bases not matched to a gene. Germline V gene lookup returns CDR1 SGHTA and CDR2 FQGNSA. The CDR3 reads CASCMGTGSRSMNTEAFF. Written as DNA, the CDR3 is TGTGCCAGCTGTATGGGGACAGGGTCCCGATCTATGAACACTGAAGCTTTCTTT.

The rearrangement links TRBV15 to TRBJ2-3, with no clear D. V lost 1 base and J 1 base, leaving 12 bases between the germline ends. The CDR3 runs to 16 residues. Germline V gives CDR1 LNHNV, CDR2 YYDKDF (reference sequence). The CDR3 here is CATSRAGQVRTDTQYF. CDR3 nucleotides: TGTGCCACCAGCAGAGCCGGGCAGGTCCGCACAGATACGCAGTATTTT.

This clonotype was found a few times. The CDR3 DNA is TGTGCCAGCAGTTACGGGCAGGGGGGCTACGAGCAGTACTTC. Translated: CASSYGQGGYEQYF. V is TRBV6-5 and J is TRBJ2-7; a possible D gene is TRBD1 (7 bases). There are 14 residues in the CDR3. Germline lookup yields CDR1 MNHEY and CDR2 SVGAGI. V lost 2 bases and J 3 bases, leaving 11 bases between the germline ends.

This clonotype was counted a few times. The gene calls are TRBV9 and TRBJ2-3; a weak D match, TRBD1 (7 bases). The germline CDR1 and CDR2 sequences are SGDLS and YYNGEE. This CDR3 region has 15 residues. V dropped 1 base and J dropped 6 bases, with 15 bases sitting between them. In DNA, the CDR3 is TGTGCCAGCAGCGTAACAGGGGAGGATGGCGATACGCAGTATTTT. Translating it yields CASSVTGEDGDTQYF.

CDR3 in DNA: TGCGCCAGCAGCTTGGTGGTGGGAGGGACGAGCTCCTACAATGAGCAGTTCTTC. Translation: CASSLVVGGTSSYNEQFF. The rearrangement joins TRBV5-1 to TRBJ2-1, with 7 positions matching TRBD2. The CDR3 totals 18 residues. The V segment lost 0 bases and the J segment 0 bases; nucleotides outside the gene matches: 9. The germline V gene encodes CDR1 SGHRS and CDR2 YFSETQ.

This chain links TRBV5-1 with TRBJ1-2, with a possible D match to TRBD1 (5 bases). The CDR3 covers 13 residues. Trimming left V 6 bases short and J 8 bases short, with 17 bases between. Germline V CDR1 and CDR2: SGHRS, YFSETQ. As DNA, the CDR3 is TGCGCCAGCATCTCCCTAGGGGAACCAGGCTACACCTTC. Translated, it gives CASISLGEPGYTF.

This clonotype was picked up a small number of times. This chain connects TRBV12-3 or TRBV12-4 to TRBJ2-5; no reliable D call. The CDR3 has 15 residues. Trimming left V 5 bases short and J 4 bases short, with 17 bases between. The CDR3: CASSPMSRPPETQYF. In DNA form, the CDR3 reads TGTGCCAGCAGTCCCATGTCTAGACCACCAGAGACCCAGTACTTC.

This clonotype was seen a few times. V gene TRBV29-1 combines with J gene TRBJ2-7; 8 nucleotides line up with TRBD2. With 6 bases clipped from V and 7 bases from J, the junction kept 8 bases outside the gene matches. The germline V gene encodes CDR1 SQVTM and CDR2 ANQGSEA. The CDR3 has 12 residues. The CDR3, as DNA: TGCAGCGTGCCTGGGGGACTAGGAGAGCAGTACTTC. Its protein product is CSVPGGLGEQYF.

The chain's CDR3 is CAGRGTSGEQFF. CDR3 in DNA: TGTGCCGGGCGGGGGACATCGGGTGAGCAGTTCTTC. The V and J genes are TRBV10-3 and TRBJ2-1; D may be TRBD2 (7 bases). V shed 11 bases and J shed 9 bases, with 17 bases lying between them. The CDR3 has 12 residues. Germline-derived CDR1 and CDR2 are ENHRY and SYGVKD.

This clonotype occurred a few times. The V gene is TRBV29-1, the J gene TRBJ2-1; D remains ambiguous. V was shortened by 1 base and J by 3 bases, with 7 bases between the two germline ends. CDR3 size: 13 residues. Germline V gene sequence: CDR1 SQVTM, CDR2 ANQGSEA. Here the CDR3 reads CSVEGLGYNEQFF. The CDR3 DNA reads TGCAGCGTTGAAGGACTCGGCTACAATGAGCAGTTCTTC.

This clonotype turned up a few times. V gene TRBV20-1 combines with J gene TRBJ2-7, with a tentative D call TRBD1 (6 bases). Trimming stripped 0 bases from V and 3 bases from J, with 15 bases between. The CDR3 extends over 15 amino acids. CDR1 DFQATT and CDR2 SNEGSKA come from the germline V gene (reference sequence). As DNA, the CDR3 is TGCAGTGCTAGAGATCCCGCGACAGGCAACTACGAGCAGTACTTC. Its protein is CSARDPATGNYEQYF.

The CDR3, as DNA: TGTGCCAGCAGTTTCCGGCTAGCGGGAGCTAACAATGAGCAGTTCTTC. Its translation is CASSFRLAGANNEQFF. The chain is built from TRBV28 and TRBJ2-1, with 10 bases identical to TRBD2. V was clipped by 3 bases and J by 5 bases; unmatched bases: 7. Germline-derived CDR1 and CDR2 are MDHEN and SYDVKM. The CDR3 covers 16 residues.

This clonotype was counted only a few times. This chain connects TRBV24-1 to TRBJ2-3, with 7 positions matching TRBD1. This CDR3 contains 12 residues. The germline gives CDR1 KGHDR, CDR2 SFDVKD. CDR3 nucleotides: TGTGCAACACAGGGGATGGGGCATACGCAGTATTTT. It encodes CATQGMGHTQYF.

This clonotype was detected a few times. This chain joins TRBV29-1 and TRBJ2-2, with TRBD2 matching 9 bases. Germline lookup yields CDR1 SQVTM and CDR2 ANQGSEA. The ends lost 4 bases at V and 4 bases at J; junction bases unmatched: 13. CDR3 size: 17 residues. The DNA of the CDR3 is TGCAGCGTTGTTCTTGGCGGGAGGGCCATCGGCACCGGGGAGCTGTTTTTT. This sequence encodes CSVVLGGRAIGTGELFF.

This clonotype has just a few counts. The rearrangement uses TRBV20-1 and TRBJ2-3, with D perhaps matching TRBD1 or TRBD2 (5 bases each). Germline assignment: CDR1 DFQATT and CDR2 SNEGSKA (reference sequence). This CDR3 has 11 amino acids. Trimming took off 3 bases at V and 4 bases at J, with 5 bases between the two ends. The CDR3 DNA follows: TGCAGTGCTAGGGGACCAGATACGCAGTATTTT. Translated, it gives CSARGPDTQYF.

The chain is built from TRBV29-1 and TRBJ2-7, with TRBD1 as a possible D gene (5 bases). The CDR3 is 11 residues long. CDR1 and CDR2 from the germline V gene are SQVTM and ANQGSEA. V was trimmed by 3 bases and J by 5 bases, leaving 8 bases between them. CDR3 nucleotides: TGCAGCGTTGAGTCCAGGGACGAGCAGTACTTC. Its translation: CSVESRDEQYF.